The 23 T cell receptor beta chains in this list originate from one sample, sequenced in a study of OX40 agonist ivuxolimab in advanced cancers. Profiling relied on immunoSEQ multiplex PCR, and the TCRdb table lists in-frame clones only, not all of them. The sample lists some 18,000 clones; 70% to 85% were seen once. The sample consisted of CD4+ or CD8+ T cells sorted from blood, taken in a trial of the OX40 agonist ivuxolimab. Source of these receptors: an adult with an advanced solid tumor such as melanoma, head and neck, liver or kidney cancer.

This clone was seen a handful of times. The genes are TRBV7-6 and TRBJ1-2, with D possibly being TRBD1 (5 bases). CDR1 is SGHVS, CDR2 FNYEAQ, per germline. The CDR3 contains 16 residues. Trimming left V 0 bases short and J 0 bases short, with 11 bases between. CDR3 bases: TGTGCCAGCAGCTTAGCCAGGGACGAAGCTAACTATGGCTACACCTTC. This codes for CASSLARDEANYGYTF.

The rearrangement uses TRBV6-6 and TRBJ2-7; 8 bases fit TRBD1. Germline V CDR1 and CDR2: MNHNY, SVGAGI (reference sequence). The trim removed 0 bases at V and 6 bases at J, leaving 1 base unmatched. The length of the CDR3 is 13 residues. The CDR3 loop reads CASSYSGQGEQYF. The DNA of the CDR3 is TGTGCCAGCAGTTACTCCGGACAGGGCGAGCAGTACTTC.

V is TRBV13 and J is TRBJ2-7; 10 nucleotides agree with TRBD2. CDR3 length: 14 residues. Germline V gene sequence: CDR1 PRHDT, CDR2 FYEKMQ (reference sequence). Trimming cost V 6 bases and J 2 bases; bases outside gene matches: 4. The CDR3 here is CASRIAGGTYEQYF. CDR3 nucleotides: TGTGCCAGCAGGATAGCGGGGGGTACCTACGAGCAGTACTTC.

This clone is medium-sized (0.01 to 0.1%) in the sample. The chain has TRBV10-3 and TRBJ2-7; 12 bases are a match to TRBD1. V lost 2 bases and J lost 7; bases outside the gene matches: 3. CDR1 is ENHRY, CDR2 SYGVKD, per germline. This CDR3 is 14 amino acids long. CDR3 sequence reads: CAISEGTGGDEQYF. The CDR3 DNA reads TGTGCCATCAGTGAGGGGACAGGGGGCGATGAGCAGTACTTC.

This chain joins TRBV7-9 and TRBJ1-2; D may be TRBD1 (5 bases). CDR1 and CDR2 from the germline V gene are SEHNR and FQNEAQ (reference sequence). The V end lost 6 bases, the J end lost 4 bases, and 18 bases lay between the germline ends. This CDR3 is built from 15 residues. The CDR3 nucleotides are TGTGCCAGCAGACCTTATGACAGCTTGATCTATGGCTACACCTTC. Amino acid sequence: CASRPYDSLIYGYTF.

This clone showed up just a few times. The chain combines TRBV27 with TRBJ2-1; 8 bases are a match to TRBD2. After removal of 3 bases from V and 4 bases from J, the junction contained 5 bases not matched to a gene. The germline gives CDR1 MNHEY, CDR2 SMNVEV (reference sequence). This CDR3 is built from 15 residues. The CDR3 bases are TGTGCCAGCAGTTTGCAACTAGCGGAGTACAATGAGCAGTTCTTC. This sequence encodes CASSLQLAEYNEQFF.

This chain connects TRBV6-1 to TRBJ1-1, with D unclear. The CDR3 is 11 residues long. Germline CDR1 and CDR2: MNHNS and SASEGT. Trimming pared 7 bases from V and 1 base from J, leaving 4 bases between. The CDR3 here is CASNKNTEAFF. The CDR3 nucleotides are TGTGCCAGCAATAAGAACACTGAAGCTTTCTTT.

By sample fraction, this clone is medium-sized. The chain couples TRBV30 to TRBJ2-3; TRBD1 agrees at 10 bases. Germline values: CDR1 GTSNPN, CDR2 SVGIG (reference sequence). V shed 3 bases, J shed 2 bases, and the junction held 11 bases outside the gene matches. This CDR3 has 17 residues. The CDR3, as DNA: TGTGCCTGGAGCCCTTCACCGGGACAGGGGACCACAGATACGCAGTATTTT. The encoded protein is CAWSPSPGQGTTDTQYF.

The V call is TRBV10-1, the J call TRBJ2-1; D gene ambiguous. Germline loops: CDR1 WNHNN, CDR2 SYGVQD (reference sequence). Trimming pared 2 bases from V and 4 bases from J, leaving 15 bases between. The CDR3 extends over 16 amino acids. This CDR3 reads CASSESDEPIYNEQFF. DNA of the CDR3: TGCGCCAGCAGTGAGAGTGACGAGCCCATTTACAATGAGCAGTTCTTC.

This clone was detected only once. This sequence joins TRBV5-6 and TRBJ2-5; D unresolved. Trimming removed 0 bases from V and 2 bases from J, with 11 bases in between. This CDR3 has 15 amino acids. Germline CDR1 is SGHDT and CDR2 is YYEEEE. The CDR3 here is CASSLESPPQETQYF. In DNA, the CDR3 is TGTGCCAGCAGCTTGGAGTCACCCCCACAAGAGACCCAGTACTTC.

The V and J genes are TRBV6-5 and TRBJ2-7; a possible D gene is TRBD2 (5 bases). Germline lookup yields CDR1 MNHEY and CDR2 SVGAGI. Deletions cut 8 bases from V and 1 base from J, with 12 bases between. CDR3 length: 13 amino acids. CDR3 nucleotides: TGTGCCAGCGCGACGGGATGGTCCTACGAGCAGTACTTC. Its translation: CASATGWSYEQYF.

This clone was seen a handful of times. V is TRBV7-8 and J is TRBJ2-1; possibly TRBD1 for D (7 bases). Germline values: CDR1 SGHVS, CDR2 FQNEAQ. Trimming left V 1 base short and J 5 bases short, with 12 bases between. This CDR3 contains 15 residues. As DNA, the CDR3 is TGTGCCAGCAGCTTAGAGGAGGGGGCGGACAATGAGCAGTTCTTC. The encoded protein is CASSLEEGADNEQFF.

The table lists this clone with a few counts. This sequence joins TRBV5-5 and TRBJ1-1; no firm D call. V gave up 0 bases and J gave up 0 bases, with 3 bases separating them. This CDR3 spans 13 amino acids. Germline V gives CDR1 SGHKS, CDR2 YYEKEE (reference sequence). In DNA, the CDR3 is TGTGCCAGCAGCTTGGGGATGAACACTGAAGCTTTCTTT. This gives the protein CASSLGMNTEAFF.

This clone was detected only once. The DNA for the CDR3 is TGTGCCAGCAGCTGGACAGGGACCACTGAAGCTTTCTTT. Its translation is CASSWTGTTEAFF. V is TRBV27 and J is TRBJ1-1; 8 bases map to TRBD1. There are 13 residues in the CDR3. Germline V gene lookup returns CDR1 MNHEY and CDR2 SMNVEV (reference sequence). The J segment lost 4 bases and the V segment lost 6 bases, leaving 4 bases of the junction unmatched.

With respect to this clone: One end of the junction varies from germline; a read error may be responsible. The rearrangement uses TRBV7-7 and TRBJ2-3; 7 positions agree with TRBD2. This CDR3 region has 16 residues. Germline V gene lookup returns CDR1 SSHAT and CDR2 FNYEAQ (reference sequence). The CDR3 sequence is CASSLGAGESPDTQYF. The CDR3 DNA sequence: TGTGCTAGCAGCTTAGGGGCGGGAGAATCCCCAGATACGCAGTATTTT.

The rearrangement uses TRBV13 and TRBJ2-7, with TRBD2 matching over 14 bases. With 4 bases clipped from V and 5 bases from J, the junction kept 13 bases outside the gene matches. This CDR3 has 18 residues. CDR1 and CDR2 from the germline V gene are PRHDT and FYEKMQ (reference sequence). CDR3 in DNA: TGTGCCAGCAGCTCCCAGGGGGGACTAGCGGGGGCCATCCACGAGCAGTACTTC. Encoded protein: CASSSQGGLAGAIHEQYF.

The sample holds one count of this clone. The V and J genes are TRBV10-3 and TRBJ2-5; D might be TRBD2 (6 bases). The V and J ends lost 0 bases and 10 bases respectively, with 12 bases between them. This CDR3 is built from 13 residues. From germline, CDR1 is ENHRY and CDR2 SYGVKD. The CDR3 region has the DNA TGTGCCATCAGTGAGTCATTTGGGGAGGACCAGTACTTC. This translates into CAISESFGEDQYF.

This clone qualifies as medium-sized (0.01 to 0.1%). The V and J genes are TRBV6-5 and TRBJ1-2; D is ambiguous. CDR3 length equals 13 residues. V was pared by 2 bases and J by 4 bases, with 8 bases between. Germline CDR1 is MNHEY and CDR2 is SVGAGI. CDR3 sequence: CASSYDPGYGYTF. The CDR3 bases are TGTGCCAGCAGTTACGACCCGGGCTATGGCTACACCTTC.

The rearrangement joins TRBV14 to TRBJ2-7; a weak D match, TRBD2 (5 bases). Germline CDR1 reads SGHDN; CDR2 reads FVKESK. V was cut by 1 base and J by 2 bases, with 12 bases left in between. The CDR3 has 15 amino acids. The CDR3, as DNA: TGTGCCAGCAGCCAAGGCTGGAGCGGAACCTACGAGCAGTACTTC. Translating gives CASSQGWSGTYEQYF.

The rearrangement joins TRBV18 to TRBJ1-5; D unresolved. Germline-derived CDR1 and CDR2 are KGHSH and LQKENI. The CDR3 is 16 residues long. Trimming shortened V by 0 bases and J by 5 bases, and 14 bases separated the two germline ends. The CDR3 sequence is CASSPPGGPVHQPQHF. In DNA, the CDR3 is TGTGCCAGCTCACCACCAGGAGGTCCGGTCCATCAGCCCCAGCATTTT.

CDR3 loop: CASSQLEGNEQFF. The CDR3 DNA sequence: TGTGCCAGCAGCCAATTAGAGGGCAATGAGCAGTTCTTC. V usage is TRBV16 and J usage is TRBJ2-1; possible D gene TRBD2, 5 bases. Trimming took 1 base from V and 6 from J, leaving 7 bases between them. The CDR3 runs 13 residues. The germline V gene encodes CDR1 KGHSY and CDR2 FQNENV. Looking up the rest from reference TRBV16 and TRBJ2-1 gives the full variable domain: GEEVAQTPKHLVRGEGQKAKLYCAPIKGHSYVFWYQQVLKNEFKFLISFQNENVFDETGMPKERFSAKCLPNSPCSLEIQATKLEDSAVYFCASSQLEGNEQFFGPGTRLTVL.

The chain has TRBV11-2 and TRBJ1-2; D remains unclear. V lost 4 bases and J 3 bases, leaving 6 bases between the germline ends. This CDR3 comprises 12 residues. Germline values: CDR1 SGHAT, CDR2 FQNNGV. The CDR3 DNA reads TGTGCCAGCAGCTCCATGGACTATGGCTACACCTTC. Translation: CASSSMDYGYTF.

This clone was seen a few times. The V call is TRBV7-6, the J call TRBJ2-7; 8 bases fit TRBD1. The germline gives CDR1 SGHVS, CDR2 FNYEAQ. The CDR3 consists of 15 residues. V lost 5 bases and J lost 1; bases outside the gene matches: 7. DNA of the CDR3: TGTGCCAGCAGCGCCCGACAGGGGCTTTCCTACGAGCAGTACTTC. Translated, it gives CASSARQGLSYEQYF.